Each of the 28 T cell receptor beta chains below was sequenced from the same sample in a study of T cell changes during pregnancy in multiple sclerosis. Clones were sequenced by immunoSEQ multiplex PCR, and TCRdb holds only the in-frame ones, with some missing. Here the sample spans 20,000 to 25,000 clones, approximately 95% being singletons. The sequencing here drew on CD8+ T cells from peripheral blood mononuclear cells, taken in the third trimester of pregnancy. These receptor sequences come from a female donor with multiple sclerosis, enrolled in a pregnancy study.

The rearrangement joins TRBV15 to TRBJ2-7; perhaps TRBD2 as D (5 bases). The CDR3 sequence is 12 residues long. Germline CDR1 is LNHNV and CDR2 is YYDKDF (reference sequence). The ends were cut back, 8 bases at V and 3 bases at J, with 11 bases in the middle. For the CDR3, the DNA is TGTGCCACCTCGGACTCCCACTACGAGCAGTACTTC. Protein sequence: CATSDSHYEQYF.

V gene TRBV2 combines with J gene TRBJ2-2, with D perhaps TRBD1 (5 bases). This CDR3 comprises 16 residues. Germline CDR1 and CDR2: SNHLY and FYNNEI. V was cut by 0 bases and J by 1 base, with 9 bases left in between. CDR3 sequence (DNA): TGTGCCAGCAGTGAAGCGCTTACAGGGAACACCGGGGAGCTGTTTTTT. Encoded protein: CASSEALTGNTGELFF.

The CDR3 DNA follows: TGTGCCAGCAGCTCCAGGGAGGGAGTCAATCAGCCCCAGCATTTT. Its protein product is CASSSREGVNQPQHF. This chain links TRBV7-9 with TRBJ1-5; TRBD1 might be the D (5 bases). This CDR3 has 15 amino acids. Germline CDR1 reads SEHNR; CDR2 reads FQNEAQ (reference sequence). Trimming took 4 bases from V and 3 from J, leaving 13 bases between them.

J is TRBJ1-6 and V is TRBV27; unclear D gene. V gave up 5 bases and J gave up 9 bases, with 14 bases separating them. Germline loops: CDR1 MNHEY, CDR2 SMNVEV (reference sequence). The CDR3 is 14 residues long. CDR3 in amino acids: CASSPGGDISPLHF. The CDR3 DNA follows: TGTGCCAGCAGTCCCGGCGGGGATATTTCACCCCTCCACTTT.

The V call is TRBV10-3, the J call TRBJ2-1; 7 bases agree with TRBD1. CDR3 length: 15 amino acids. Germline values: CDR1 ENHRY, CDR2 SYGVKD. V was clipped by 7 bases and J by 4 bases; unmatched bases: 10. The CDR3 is CAINLTGSVYNEQFF. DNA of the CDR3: TGTGCCATCAACCTGACAGGGTCCGTGTACAATGAGCAGTTCTTC.

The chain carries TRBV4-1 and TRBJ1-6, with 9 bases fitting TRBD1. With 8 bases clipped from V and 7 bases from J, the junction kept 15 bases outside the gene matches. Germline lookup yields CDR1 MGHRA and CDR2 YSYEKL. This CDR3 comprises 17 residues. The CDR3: CASLGAGQGLENSPLHF. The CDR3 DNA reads TGCGCCAGCCTAGGCGCGGGACAGGGATTGGAAAATTCACCCCTCCACTTT.

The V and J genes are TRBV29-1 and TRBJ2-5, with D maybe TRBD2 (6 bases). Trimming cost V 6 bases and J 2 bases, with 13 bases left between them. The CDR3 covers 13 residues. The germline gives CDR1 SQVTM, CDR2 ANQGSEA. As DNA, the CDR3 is TGCAGCGTCCCGAGGGCGGGGCAAGAGACCCAGTACTTC. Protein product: CSVPRAGQETQYF.

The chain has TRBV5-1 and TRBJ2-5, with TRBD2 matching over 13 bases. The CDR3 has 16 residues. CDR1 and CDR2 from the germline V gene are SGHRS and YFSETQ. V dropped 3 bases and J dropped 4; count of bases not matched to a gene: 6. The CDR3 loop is CASSSGLAGAGETQYF. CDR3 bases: TGCGCCAGCAGCTCTGGACTAGCGGGAGCCGGAGAGACCCAGTACTTC.

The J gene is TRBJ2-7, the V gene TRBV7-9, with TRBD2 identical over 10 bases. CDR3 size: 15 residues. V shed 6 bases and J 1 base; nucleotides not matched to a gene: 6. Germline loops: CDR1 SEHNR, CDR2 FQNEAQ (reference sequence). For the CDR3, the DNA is TGTGCCAGCAGTCCTCTAGCGGGAGAATCCTACGAGCAGTACTTC. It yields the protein CASSPLAGESYEQYF.

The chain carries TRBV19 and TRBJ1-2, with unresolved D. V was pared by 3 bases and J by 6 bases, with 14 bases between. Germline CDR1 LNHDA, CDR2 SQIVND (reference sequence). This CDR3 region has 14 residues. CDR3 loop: CASSIQGGRNGYTF. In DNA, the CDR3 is TGTGCCAGTAGTATCCAAGGAGGGAGGAATGGCTACACCTTC.

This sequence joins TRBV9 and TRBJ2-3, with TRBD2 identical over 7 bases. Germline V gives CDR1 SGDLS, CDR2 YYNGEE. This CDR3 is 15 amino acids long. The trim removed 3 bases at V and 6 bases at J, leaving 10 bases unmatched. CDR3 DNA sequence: TGTGCCAGCAGCGACCGCGGGAGCCCCGGGGATACGCAGTATTTT. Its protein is CASSDRGSPGDTQYF.

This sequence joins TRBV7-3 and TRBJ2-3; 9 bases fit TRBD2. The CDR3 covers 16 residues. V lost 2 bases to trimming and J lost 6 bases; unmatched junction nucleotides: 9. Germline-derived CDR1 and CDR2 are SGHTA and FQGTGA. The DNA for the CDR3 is TGTGCCAGCAGCTTATGGGGCGGGGGGGCCTCCGATACGCAGTATTTT. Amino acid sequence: CASSLWGGGASDTQYF.

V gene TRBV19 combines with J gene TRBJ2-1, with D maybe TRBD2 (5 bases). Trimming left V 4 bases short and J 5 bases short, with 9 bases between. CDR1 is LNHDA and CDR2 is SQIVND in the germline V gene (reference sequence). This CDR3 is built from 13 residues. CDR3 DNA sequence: TGTGCCAGTAGTACCCGACTAAACAATGAGCAGTTCTTC. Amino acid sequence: CASSTRLNNEQFF. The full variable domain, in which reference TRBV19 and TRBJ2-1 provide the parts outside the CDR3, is DGGITQSPKYLFRKEGQNVTLSCEQNLNHDAMYWYRQDPGQGLRLIYYSQIVNDFQKGDIAEGYSVSREKKESFPLTVTSAQKNPTAFYLCASSTRLNNEQFFGPGTRLTVL.

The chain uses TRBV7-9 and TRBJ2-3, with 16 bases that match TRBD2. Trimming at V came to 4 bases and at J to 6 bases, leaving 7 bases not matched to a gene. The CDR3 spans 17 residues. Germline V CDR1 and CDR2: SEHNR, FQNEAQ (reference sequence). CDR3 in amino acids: CASSSPGLAGGRDTQYF. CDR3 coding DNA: TGTGCCAGCAGCTCCCCGGGACTAGCGGGGGGGCGGGATACGCAGTATTTT.

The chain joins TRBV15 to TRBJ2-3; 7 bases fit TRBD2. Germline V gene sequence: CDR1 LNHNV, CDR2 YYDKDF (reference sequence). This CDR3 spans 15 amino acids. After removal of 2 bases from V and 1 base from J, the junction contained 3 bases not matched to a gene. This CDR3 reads CATSRLRGGTDTQYF. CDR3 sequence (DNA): TGTGCCACCAGCAGACTCCGGGGGGGCACAGATACGCAGTATTTT.

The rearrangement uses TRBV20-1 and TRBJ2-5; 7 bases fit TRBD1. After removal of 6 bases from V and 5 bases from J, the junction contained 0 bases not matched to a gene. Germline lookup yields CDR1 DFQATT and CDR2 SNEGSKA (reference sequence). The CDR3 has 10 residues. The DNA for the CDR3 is TGCAGTGCGGACAGGGAGACCCAGTACTTC. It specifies CSADRETQYF.

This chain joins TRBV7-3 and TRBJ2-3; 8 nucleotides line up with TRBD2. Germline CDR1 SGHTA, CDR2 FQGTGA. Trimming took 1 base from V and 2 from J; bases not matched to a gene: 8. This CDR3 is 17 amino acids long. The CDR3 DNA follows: TGTGCCAGCAGCTTAATTCCGGGGGGGCCAGACACAGATACGCAGTATTTT. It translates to CASSLIPGGPDTDTQYF.

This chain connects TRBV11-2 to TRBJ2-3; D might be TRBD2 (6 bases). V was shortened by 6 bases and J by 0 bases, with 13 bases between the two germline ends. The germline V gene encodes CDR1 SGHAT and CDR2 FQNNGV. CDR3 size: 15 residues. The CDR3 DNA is TGTGCCAGCAGATCCAGCGGGTCTAGCACAGATACGCAGTATTTT. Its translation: CASRSSGSSTDTQYF. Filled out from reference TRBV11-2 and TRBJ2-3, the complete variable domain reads EAGVAQSPRYKIIEKRQSVAFWCNPISGHATLYWYQQILGQGPKLLIQFQNNGVVDDSQLPKDRFSAERLKGVDSTLKIQPAKLEDSAVYLCASRSSGSSTDTQYFGPGTRLTVL.

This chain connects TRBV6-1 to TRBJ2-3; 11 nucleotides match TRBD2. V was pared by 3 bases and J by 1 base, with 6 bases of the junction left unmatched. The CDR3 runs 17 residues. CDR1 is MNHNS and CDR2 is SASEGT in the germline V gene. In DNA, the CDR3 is TGTGCCAGCAGTGAGGTAGCGGGAGGGCCGGGCACAGATACGCAGTATTTT. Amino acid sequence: CASSEVAGGPGTDTQYF.

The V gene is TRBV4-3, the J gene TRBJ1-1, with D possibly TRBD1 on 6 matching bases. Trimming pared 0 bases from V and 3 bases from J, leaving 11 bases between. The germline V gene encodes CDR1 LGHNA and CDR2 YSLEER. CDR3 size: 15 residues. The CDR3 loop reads CASSQDKGHHTEAFF. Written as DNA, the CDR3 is TGCGCCAGCAGCCAAGATAAGGGACATCACACTGAAGCTTTCTTT.

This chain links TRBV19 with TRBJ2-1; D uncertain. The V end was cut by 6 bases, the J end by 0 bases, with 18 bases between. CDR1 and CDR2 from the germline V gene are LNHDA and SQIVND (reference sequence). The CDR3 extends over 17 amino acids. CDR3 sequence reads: CASSLWVLGSSYNEQFF. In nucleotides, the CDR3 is TGTGCCAGTAGCCTTTGGGTTCTAGGTAGCTCCTACAATGAGCAGTTCTTC.

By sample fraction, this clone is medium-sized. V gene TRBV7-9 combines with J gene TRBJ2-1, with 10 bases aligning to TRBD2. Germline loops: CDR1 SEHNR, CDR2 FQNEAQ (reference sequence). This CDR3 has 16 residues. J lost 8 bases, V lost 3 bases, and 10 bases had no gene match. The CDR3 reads CASSFTGTSVIHEQFF. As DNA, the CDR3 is TGTGCCAGCAGCTTTACAGGGACTAGCGTGATTCATGAGCAGTTCTTC.

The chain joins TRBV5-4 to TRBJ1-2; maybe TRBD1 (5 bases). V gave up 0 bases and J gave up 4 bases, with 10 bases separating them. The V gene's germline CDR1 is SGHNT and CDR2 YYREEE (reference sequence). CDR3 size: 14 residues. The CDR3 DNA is TGTGCCAGCAGCTTGGGGGGGGTGCCCTATGGCTACACCTTC. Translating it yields CASSLGGVPYGYTF. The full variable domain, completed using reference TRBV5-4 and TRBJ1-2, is ETGVTQSPTHLIKTRGQQVTLRCSSQSGHNTVSWYQQALGQGPQFIFQYYREEENGRGNFPPRFSGLQFPNYSSELNVNALELDDSALYLCASSLGGVPYGYTFGSGTRLTVV.

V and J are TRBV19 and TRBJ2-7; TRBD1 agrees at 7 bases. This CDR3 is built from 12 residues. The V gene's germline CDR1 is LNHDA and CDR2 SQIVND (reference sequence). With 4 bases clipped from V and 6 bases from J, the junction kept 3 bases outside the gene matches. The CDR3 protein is CASSKGASEQYF. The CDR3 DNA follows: TGTGCCAGTAGTAAGGGGGCGAGCGAGCAGTACTTC.

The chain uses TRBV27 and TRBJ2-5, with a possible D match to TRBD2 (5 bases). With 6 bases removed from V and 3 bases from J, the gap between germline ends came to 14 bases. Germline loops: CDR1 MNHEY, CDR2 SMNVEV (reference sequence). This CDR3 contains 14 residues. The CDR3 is CASSLYGEKETQYF. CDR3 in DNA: TGTGCCAGCAGCCTTTACGGGGAAAAAGAGACCCAGTACTTC.

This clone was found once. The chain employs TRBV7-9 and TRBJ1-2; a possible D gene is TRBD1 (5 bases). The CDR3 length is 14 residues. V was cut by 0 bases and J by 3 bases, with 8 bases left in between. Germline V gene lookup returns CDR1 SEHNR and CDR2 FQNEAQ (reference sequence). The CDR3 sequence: CASSLARGDYGYTF. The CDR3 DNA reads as TGTGCCAGCAGCTTAGCACGGGGGGACTATGGCTACACCTTC.

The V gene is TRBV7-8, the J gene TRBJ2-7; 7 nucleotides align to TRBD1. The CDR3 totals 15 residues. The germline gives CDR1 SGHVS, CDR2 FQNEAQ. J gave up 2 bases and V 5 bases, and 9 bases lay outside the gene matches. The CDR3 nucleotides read TGTGCCAGCAGCCACCACAGGGACAGCCCCTACGAGCAGTACTTC. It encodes CASSHHRDSPYEQYF. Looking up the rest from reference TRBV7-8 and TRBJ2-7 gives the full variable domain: GAGVSQSPRYKVAKRGQDVALRCDPISGHVSLFWYQQALGQGPEFLTYFQNEAQLDKSGLPSDRFFAERPEGSVSTLKIQRTQQEDSAVYLCASSHHRDSPYEQYFGPGTRLTVT.

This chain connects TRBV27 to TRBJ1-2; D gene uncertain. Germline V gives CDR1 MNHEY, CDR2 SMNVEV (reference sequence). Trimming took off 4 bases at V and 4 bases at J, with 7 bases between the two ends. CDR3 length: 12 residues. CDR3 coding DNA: TGTGCCAGCAGTTCCGGGAGCTATGGCTACACCTTC. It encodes CASSSGSYGYTF.